These T cell receptor beta chains were read from a single sample in a study of pediatric ulcerative colitis. Repertoires were generated with immunoSEQ multiplex PCR, while TCRdb's copy carries only in-frame clones and drops some. The profile covers around 68,000 clones, with over 65% appearing a single time and 4% to 6.5% taken by the ten largest. The sample consisted of blood. These receptors all stem from a boy between 10 and 17 years old with moderate ulcerative colitis. Both conserved end residues are trimmed from each CDR3. The size field is filled for only some rows; it gives once, few, many or a size class.

few | TRBJ1-1 | TRBV7-9 | ASSFIGIEAF
NA | TRBJ1-2 | TRBV6-5 | ASTPSRTANYGYT
NA | TRBJ1-1 | TRBV20-1 | SANVEEAF
NA | TRBJ1-2 | TRBV5-1 | ASSGEGQIYGYT
NA | TRBJ1-5 | TRBV2 | ASSAEGHSNQPQH
NA | TRBJ2-7 | TRBV29-1 | SVSGQSYEQY
few | TRBJ1-2 | TRBV18 | ASSPSEYYGYT
NA | TRBJ2-7 | TRBV5-1 | ASSFAPGLSYEQY
NA | TRBJ2-3 | TRBV5-1 | ASSSGAKGDLYTQY
NA | TRBJ1-2 | TRBV25-1 | ASSEYEGAENGYT
NA | TRBJ2-3 | TRBV7-9 | ASSYPYQTQY
once | TRBJ2-5 | TRBV6-5 | ASSFRGRETQY
NA | TRBJ2-7 | TRBV9 | AASIRISSSYEQY
NA | TRBJ2-1 | TRBV5-1 | ASSLAGLSYNEQF
NA | TRBJ1-5 | TRBV6-1 | ASLTGPVLNQPQH
NA | TRBJ1-5 | TRBV12-1 | ASRFPDRGPHPFYSNQPQH
NA | TRBJ2-5 | TRBV9 | ASSPTGRFQETQY
NA | TRBJ1-4 | TRBV2 | ASSEGFITVGSGEKLF
NA | TRBJ1-1 | TRBV25-1 | ASSAAQGMNTEAF
once | TRBJ1-2 | TRBV7-2 | ASSPRGVWGYT